This TCR beta chain was observed in a study of blood T cell repertoires in COVID-19 (dated by TCRdb to the early 2020s). Turning to the overall study: The collaborator samples originated in the United States, Italy and Spain and spanned the acute and convalescent phases of COVID-19. Subjects who had been exposed to COVID-19, were actively infected with it, or had recovered from it provided the deeply sampled blood TCRbeta repertoires that made up the dataset. Where HLA class I and class II types were available, the types were taken from metadata supplied by the sample provider, not from assay-based typing. The sample metadata nearly always contained a de-identified subject ID, COVID-19 status, age in years and sex. Samples came from the ongoing ImmuneRACE study (first 160 participants) plus 1,254 subjects from 6 global collaborators. A freely available public database, intended as a resource for researchers studying the immune response to SARS-CoV-2, is where the repertoires were released. The prospective study material was composed of cDNA or gDNA derived from T cells, B-cell-depleted T cells, or PBMCs. The investigation overall reported the following: Clinical and demographic metadata were provided uncurated, with the amount varying by source and participant.

Including the terminal cysteine and phenylalanine, the CDR3 comprises 13 residues. The DNA shown is the 39-base CDR3, in frame from base 1. The germline V gene encodes CDR1 SGHAT and CDR2 FQNNGV. V is cut by 1 base and J by 7 bases, and the space between the germline ends is 10 bases. Only a few counts were recorded for this clone. Its antigen is unknown. The input lacks base qualities; no much larger clone sits a single base away. At one collaborating source in Seattle, patients were enrolled during active infection and were followed longitudinally through the course of disease. Whole blood was collected in K2EDTA tubes by collaborating institutions according to the institutions' own protocols. For TCRbeta analysis, collaborator samples were shipped as frozen whole blood, as isolated PBMCs, or as DNA extracted from either sample type. TCRbeta CDR3 regions were amplified from genomic DNA using the immunoSEQ Assay, a bias-controlled multiplex PCR. The authors' analysis ran thus. The number of nucleated cells in each sample was estimated from the amplification of reference gene primers within the assay. Sequence reads were collapsed and filtered to measure the absolute abundance of every unique TCRbeta CDR3 rearrangement. For each sample, productive Simpson clonality was calculated as the square root of Simpson's diversity index over productive rearrangements. Sourced from immuneACCESS, this table was stored by TCRdb with only in-frame sequences that have V and J called. A share of the clones is absent; for the studies checked, an unresolved V gene accounts for under half, and the remainder has no known explanation. V, J and clone size were drawn from that table, and D and trimming were deduced from the DNA. Within this sample are 200,000 to 300,000 clones, with about nine tenths of them counted one time only. The biggest ten clones account for 6.3% of the sample.

The rearrangement combines TRBV11-2 with TRBJ1-1, with no D gene named confidently. The sequenced material came from peripheral blood. The clonotype comes from a woman in her thirties with COVID-19, enrolled during active disease. The DNA sequence is TGTGCCAGCAGCTTAGGAGAGACAAATGAAGCTTTCTTT. This gives the protein CASSLGETNEAFF.